Listed below are T cell receptor beta chains from one sample, sequenced in a study of blood T cells in healthy people across ages. MiXCR was run by TCRdb on the 5' RACE reads, yielding one entry per CDR3 protein. The data show roughly 830,000 distinct CDR3 sequences, about 59% seen once. The material sequenced was blood. These receptors originate from a man aged 25 to 45 in good health. Both conserved end residues are part of each CDR3. The order of the fields is clone size, D gene, V gene, J gene, CDR3 protein, CDR3 DNA. A D gene is named only where the DNA matches it firmly. Clone size, where shown, is once, few, many, or a class for clones that have expanded.

clone size: -
D gene: -
V gene: TRBV2
J gene: TRBJ1-2
CDR3 protein: CASSERRQPDYGYTF
CDR3 DNA: TGTGCCAGCAGTGAAAGACGACAGCCGGACTATGGCTACACCTTC

clone size: -
D gene: -
V gene: TRBV7-3
J gene: TRBJ2-7
CDR3 protein: CASSLQAGAPYEQYF
CDR3 DNA: TGTGCCAGCAGCTTACAGGCAGGGGCCCCCTACGAGCAGTACTTC

clone size: few
D gene: -
V gene: TRBV7-9
J gene: TRBJ2-4
CDR3 protein: CASSPGQKQYF
CDR3 DNA: TGTGCCAGCAGCCCCGGACAGAAGCAGTACTTC

clone size: -
D gene: -
V gene: TRBV12-3/TRBV12-4
J gene: TRBJ2-3
CDR3 protein: CASSVAATVDTQYF
CDR3 DNA: TGTGCCAGCAGTGTAGCAGCGACCGTGGATACGCAGTATTTT

clone size: -
D gene: TRBD2
V gene: TRBV7-2
J gene: TRBJ2-1
CDR3 protein: CASSLGPPSGGLDEQFF
CDR3 DNA: TGTGCCAGCAGCTTAGGACCCCCGAGCGGGGGGTTGGATGAGCAGTTCTTC

clone size: -
D gene: -
V gene: TRBV27
J gene: TRBJ2-5
CDR3 protein: CASSLIGVLGEETQYF
CDR3 DNA: TGTGCCAGCAGTTTAATAGGCGTCCTGGGAGAAGAGACCCAGTACTTC

clone size: few
D gene: -
V gene: TRBV7-2
J gene: TRBJ2-7
CDR3 protein: CASSFLRDSNEQYF
CDR3 DNA: TGTGCCAGCAGCTTTCTTCGGGATTCGAACGAGCAGTACTTC

clone size: -
D gene: -
V gene: TRBV28
J gene: TRBJ2-3
CDR3 protein: CASRPISTDTQYF
CDR3 DNA: TGTGCCAGCCGCCCCATTAGCACAGATACGCAGTATTTT

clone size: once
D gene: -
V gene: TRBV10-3
J gene: TRBJ2-4
CDR3 protein: CAISAMAENIQYF
CDR3 DNA: TGTGCCATCAGTGCAATGGCCGAAAACATTCAGTACTTC

clone size: -
D gene: TRBD2
V gene: TRBV4-2
J gene: TRBJ2-3
CDR3 protein: CASSHDLTSGGGDTQYF
CDR3 DNA: TGTGCCAGCAGCCATGACTTGACTAGCGGGGGCGGGGATACGCAGTATTTT

clone size: -
D gene: -
V gene: TRBV11-2
J gene: TRBJ2-2
CDR3 protein: CASSFSGSGTPSGGANTGELFF
CDR3 DNA: TGTGCCAGCAGCTTTTCCGGCTCCGGGACACCAAGCGGCGGAGCGAACACCGGGGAGCTGTTTTTT

clone size: once
D gene: TRBD1
V gene: TRBV7-3
J gene: TRBJ2-3
CDR3 protein: CASSLRGQGASTDTQYF
CDR3 DNA: TGTGCCAGCAGCCTTAGGGGACAGGGGGCAAGCACAGATACGCAGTATTTT

clone size: -
D gene: -
V gene: TRBV4-1
J gene: TRBJ2-1
CDR3 protein: CASSQDNMNEQFF
CDR3 DNA: TGCGCCAGCAGCCAAGATAACATGAATGAGCAGTTCTTC

clone size: -
D gene: -
V gene: TRBV20-1
J gene: TRBJ2-1
CDR3 protein: CSARSGRAAFF
CDR3 DNA: TGCAGTGCTAGATCGGGACGAGCTGCGTTCTTC

clone size: -
D gene: -
V gene: TRBV27
J gene: TRBJ1-4
CDR3 protein: CASSLRWGRGNEKLFF
CDR3 DNA: TGTGCCAGCAGTTTGAGGTGGGGGCGGGGTAATGAAAAACTGTTTTTT

clone size: few
D gene: -
V gene: TRBV11-2
J gene: TRBJ2-7
CDR3 protein: CASSPAALLDSYEQYF
CDR3 DNA: TGTGCCAGCAGCCCCGCCGCGCTACTCGACTCCTACGAGCAGTACTTC

clone size: once
D gene: -
V gene: TRBV4-2
J gene: TRBJ2-1
CDR3 protein: CASSQGSGAGYNEQFF
CDR3 DNA: TGTGCCAGCAGCCAAGGATCAGGGGCAGGTTACAATGAGCAGTTCTTC

clone size: few
D gene: -
V gene: TRBV7-2
J gene: TRBJ2-7
CDR3 protein: CASSPGASVYEQYF
CDR3 DNA: TGTGCCAGCAGCCCGGGGGCCAGTGTCTACGAGCAGTACTTC

clone size: -
D gene: -
V gene: TRBV6-1
J gene: TRBJ2-7
CDR3 protein: CASKFAGDLDEQYF
CDR3 DNA: TGTGCCAGCAAATTTGCAGGGGACTTGGACGAGCAGTACTTC

clone size: once
D gene: TRBD1
V gene: TRBV6-5
J gene: TRBJ2-3
CDR3 protein: CASSYLRQGADTQYF
CDR3 DNA: TGTGCCAGCAGTTACCTCCGACAGGGGGCAGATACGCAGTATTTT

clone size: few
D gene: TRBD1
V gene: TRBV2
J gene: TRBJ2-1
CDR3 protein: CASGGQGGLNEQFF
CDR3 DNA: TGTGCCAGCGGGGGACAGGGTGGCCTCAATGAGCAGTTCTTC

clone size: -
D gene: -
V gene: TRBV5-1
J gene: TRBJ1-1
CDR3 protein: CASSVQGRPSGNTEAFF
CDR3 DNA: TGCGCCAGCAGCGTTCAGGGGAGACCGTCGGGGAACACTGAAGCTTTCTTT

clone size: -
D gene: -
V gene: TRBV27
J gene: TRBJ2-5
CDR3 protein: CASSDPQETQYF
CDR3 DNA: TGTGCCAGCAGTGACCCTCAAGAGACCCAGTACTTC

clone size: -
D gene: TRBD1
V gene: TRBV20-1
J gene: TRBJ1-2
CDR3 protein: CSADRGGYGYTF
CDR3 DNA: TGCAGTGCTGACAGGGGCGGCTATGGCTACACCTTC

clone size: -
D gene: -
V gene: TRBV4-2
J gene: TRBJ2-4
CDR3 protein: CASSPRLAPNIQYF
CDR3 DNA: TGTGCCAGCAGCCCTCGGCTAGCGCCAAACATTCAGTACTTC

clone size: -
D gene: -
V gene: TRBV11-1
J gene: TRBJ1-2
CDR3 protein: CASSPVRGAYGYTF
CDR3 DNA: TGTGCCAGCAGCCCTGTCCGGGGAGCTTATGGCTACACCTTC

clone size: -
D gene: -
V gene: TRBV25-1
J gene: TRBJ1-4
CDR3 protein: CASSELSPGPLGEKLFF
CDR3 DNA: TGTGCCAGCAGTGAATTAAGTCCGGGACCCCTAGGTGAAAAACTGTTTTTT

clone size: -
D gene: TRBD2
V gene: TRBV29-1
J gene: TRBJ2-3
CDR3 protein: CSVERGSGGSTDTQYF
CDR3 DNA: TGCAGCGTTGAGCGGGGTAGCGGGGGTAGCACAGATACGCAGTATTTT

clone size: -
D gene: -
V gene: TRBV7-8
J gene: TRBJ2-7
CDR3 protein: CASSRRDTSYEQYF
CDR3 DNA: TGTGCCAGCAGCCGCCGGGATACCTCCTACGAGCAGTACTTC

clone size: few
D gene: TRBD1
V gene: TRBV29-1
J gene: TRBJ1-1
CDR3 protein: CSVGDRGREAFF
CDR3 DNA: TGCAGCGTAGGGGACAGGGGGCGAGAAGCTTTCTTT

clone size: -
D gene: -
V gene: TRBV30
J gene: TRBJ1-1
CDR3 protein: CAGQQSLTEAFF
CDR3 DNA: TGTGCCGGACAGCAAAGCCTCACTGAAGCTTTCTTT

clone size: -
D gene: TRBD1
V gene: TRBV20-1
J gene: TRBJ2-3
CDR3 protein: CSARRQGAWTDTQYF
CDR3 DNA: TGCAGTGCTCGCCGTCAGGGGGCCTGGACAGATACGCAGTATTTT

clone size: once
D gene: -
V gene: TRBV2
J gene: TRBJ2-5
CDR3 protein: CASSSGGVQTQYF
CDR3 DNA: TGTGCCAGCAGCTCAGGGGGGGTTCAGACCCAGTACTTC

clone size: -
D gene: TRBD2
V gene: TRBV6-5
J gene: TRBJ2-3
CDR3 protein: CASSHINRGGGGTDTQYF
CDR3 DNA: TGTGCCAGCAGTCACATAAATCGCGGCGGGGGAGGCACAGATACGCAGTATTTT

clone size: few
D gene: -
V gene: TRBV20-1
J gene: TRBJ2-7
CDR3 protein: CSAGGLADSSYEQYF
CDR3 DNA: TGCAGTGCTGGGGGGCTAGCGGATTCCTCCTACGAGCAGTACTTC

clone size: -
D gene: -
V gene: TRBV6-6
J gene: TRBJ2-2
CDR3 protein: CASAWDTPNTGELFF
CDR3 DNA: TGTGCCAGCGCCTGGGACACCCCCAACACCGGGGAGCTGTTTTTT

clone size: few
D gene: -
V gene: TRBV6-5
J gene: TRBJ2-6
CDR3 protein: CASLGGANVLTF
CDR3 DNA: TGTGCCAGCTTGGGAGGGGCCAACGTCCTGACTTTC

clone size: -
D gene: -
V gene: TRBV7-4
J gene: TRBJ1-2
CDR3 protein: CASARGGGYTF
CDR3 DNA: TGTGCCAGCGCTCGTGGAGGTGGCTACACCTTC

clone size: -
D gene: -
V gene: TRBV7-2
J gene: TRBJ2-7
CDR3 protein: CASSLFLAQGTQYF
CDR3 DNA: TGTGCCAGCAGCTTATTCCTAGCCCAAGGTACCCAGTACTTC

clone size: -
D gene: TRBD1
V gene: TRBV20-1
J gene: TRBJ2-1
CDR3 protein: CSARDLQGVRHNEQFF
CDR3 DNA: TGCAGTGCTAGGGATCTACAGGGGGTCAGGCACAATGAGCAGTTCTTC

clone size: -
D gene: TRBD2
V gene: TRBV9
J gene: TRBJ2-1
CDR3 protein: CASSDGLAGSYNEQFF
CDR3 DNA: TGTGCCAGCAGCGACGGACTAGCGGGTTCCTACAATGAGCAGTTCTTC

clone size: -
D gene: -
V gene: TRBV7-6
J gene: TRBJ2-3
CDR3 protein: CASSASFDTQYF
CDR3 DNA: TGTGCCAGCAGCGCGAGCTTTGATACGCAGTATTTT

clone size: few
D gene: TRBD1
V gene: TRBV11-2
J gene: TRBJ2-6
CDR3 protein: CASARTGASSGANVLTF
CDR3 DNA: TGTGCCAGCGCGCGGACAGGGGCCTCCTCTGGGGCCAACGTCCTGACTTTC

clone size: -
D gene: TRBD1
V gene: TRBV25-1
J gene: TRBJ2-7
CDR3 protein: CASRQGALDEQYF
CDR3 DNA: TGTGCCAGCAGACAGGGGGCTTTAGACGAGCAGTACTTC

clone size: -
D gene: TRBD1
V gene: TRBV20-1
J gene: TRBJ1-2
CDR3 protein: CSAPKGTGGGYTF
CDR3 DNA: TGCAGTGCCCCGAAGGGGACAGGGGGAGGCTACACCTTC

clone size: -
D gene: TRBD1
V gene: TRBV7-9
J gene: TRBJ2-1
CDR3 protein: CASSLAGQRYNEQFF
CDR3 DNA: TGTGCCAGCAGCTTAGCGGGACAGCGATACAATGAGCAGTTCTTC

clone size: -
D gene: -
V gene: TRBV7-2
J gene: TRBJ2-5
CDR3 protein: CASSLNREFETQYF
CDR3 DNA: TGTGCCAGCAGCTTAAACCGGGAGTTTGAGACCCAGTACTTC

clone size: -
D gene: TRBD1
V gene: TRBV11-1
J gene: TRBJ2-1
CDR3 protein: CASSRDRVEQFF
CDR3 DNA: TGTGCCAGCAGCCGGGACAGGGTCGAGCAGTTCTTC

clone size: -
D gene: TRBD2
V gene: TRBV20-1
J gene: TRBJ2-5
CDR3 protein: CSVQQHGREETQYF
CDR3 DNA: TGCAGTGTTCAACAACACGGGAGGGAAGAGACCCAGTACTTC

clone size: few
D gene: -
V gene: TRBV28
J gene: TRBJ2-7
CDR3 protein: CASKVGPPPYEQYF
CDR3 DNA: TGTGCCAGCAAGGTGGGGCCACCACCCTACGAGCAGTACTTC

clone size: few
D gene: -
V gene: TRBV6-5
J gene: TRBJ1-6
CDR3 protein: CASSYSITGTHSPLHF
CDR3 DNA: TGTGCCAGCAGTTACTCGATTACAGGGACCCATTCACCCCTCCACTTT

clone size: -
D gene: -
V gene: TRBV12-3/TRBV12-4
J gene: TRBJ2-3
CDR3 protein: CASSLQRDFTDTQYF
CDR3 DNA: TGTGCCAGCAGTTTACAGAGAGACTTCACAGATACGCAGTATTTT

clone size: few
D gene: -
V gene: TRBV2
J gene: TRBJ2-3
CDR3 protein: CASSDDFDTQYF
CDR3 DNA: TGTGCCAGCAGTGACGACTTCGATACGCAGTATTTT